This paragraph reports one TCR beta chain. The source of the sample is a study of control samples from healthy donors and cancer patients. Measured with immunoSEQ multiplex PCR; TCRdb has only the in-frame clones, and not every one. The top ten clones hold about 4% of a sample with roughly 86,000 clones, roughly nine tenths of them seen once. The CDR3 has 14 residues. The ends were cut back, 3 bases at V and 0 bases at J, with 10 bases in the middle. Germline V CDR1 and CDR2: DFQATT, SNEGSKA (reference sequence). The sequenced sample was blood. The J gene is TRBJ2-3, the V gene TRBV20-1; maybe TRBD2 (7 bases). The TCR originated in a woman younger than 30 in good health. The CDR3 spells CSASRGASTDTQYF. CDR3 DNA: TGCAGTGCTAGTCGGGGGGCTAGCACAGATACGCAGTATTTT.